The 2 T cell receptor beta chains below were found in one sample sequenced in a study of shared clonotypes between healthy human individuals. Here immunoSEQ multiplex PCR was the method, and the copy in TCRdb shows in-frame clones only, minus some. The table records 700,000 or so clones, roughly 70% of them present only once. Material: memory CD4+ T cells sorted from blood. As for subset: CD45RA-negative fraction. Every receptor here comes from a woman in her twenties or thirties in good health.

This clone has more than one count but fewer than ten. This specimen includes other DNA sequences encoding the same CDR3. This chain links TRBV27 with TRBJ2-5; tentatively, D is TRBD1 (5 bases). The end of the DNA aligns better with TRBJ2-7, so the J call may be wrong. The germline V gene encodes CDR1 MNHEY and CDR2 SMNVEV (reference sequence). There are 14 residues in the CDR3. The CDR3 DNA sequence: TGTGCCAGCAGTTTTAGCCAGGGCCCCTACGAGCAGTACTTC. Translated: CASSFSQGPYEQYF.

The chain has TRBV9 and TRBJ2-6; D is uncertain. Germline lookup yields CDR1 SGDLS and CDR2 YYNGEE. The V end was cut by 7 bases, the J end by 5 bases, with 19 bases between. This CDR3 has 16 residues. The DNA of the CDR3 is TGTGCCAGCTGTGAACTCAAACAAAGTCGGGCCAACGTCCTGACTTTC. Translation: CASCELKQSRANVLTF.